This TCR beta chain was identified during a study of blood T cell repertoires in COVID-19. Across the whole study: There were acute and convalescent COVID-19 samples, and they came from the United States, Italy and Spain.

The germline V and J ends were trimmed by 3 bases and 4 bases, with 10 bases remaining between them. Germline V gene lookup returns CDR1 MGHRA and CDR2 YSYEKL. CDR3 size: 14 residues. Original processing methods: The assay estimated nucleated cells by amplifying reference gene primers. The assay was immunoSEQ multiplex PCR, and TCRdb's table has in-frame clones only and misses some. The D gene and trimming were derived from the DNA, and the V and J assignments and clone size from that table. The sample consists of around 700,000 clones, 90% of them appearing once. This TCR derives from a woman under 30 with acute or convalescent COVID-19. The material sequenced was peripheral blood. The chain carries TRBV4-1 and TRBJ1-5, with a weak D call TRBD1 (6 bases). CDR3 nucleotides: TGCGCCAGCAGCCAGAATACAGGGAATCAGCCCCAGCATTTT. Its translation: CASSQNTGNQPQHF.